This T cell receptor (beta chain) was captured in a study of long-term antiretroviral therapy in people with HIV (dated 2022 in TCRdb). Looking at the study overall: The earliest samples were collected roughly a decade before the 2015 WHO recommendation for immediate ART, at a time when ART was usually postponed until CD4 counts fell. From 25 to 30 adults with confirmed HIV infection, the cohort provided under 200 cryopreserved PBMC samples, gathered serially across a mean of around 6 years (range 1-12). This retrospective serial study examined whether starting ART and sustained HIV suppression were associated with changes in the composition and diversity of the TRB repertoire in peripheral blood. Eleven of the 30 participants with HIV were female. No cross-contamination during QIAcube processing was seen in test extractions of a monoclonal T-cell line run alongside 33 polyclonal samples. The paper's findings and limits, for the study overall: The samples span the years 2004 to 2017, and the ART regimens used at that time may not be as effective as current regimens. Owing to limited PBMC availability, only the TCR beta chain was sequenced, without alpha chain pairing. Inferences about post-ART repertoire changes are limited because no data were available on ART adherence, viral resistance or therapy changes. Because pre-ART samples had limited cell numbers, unsorted PBMC were profiled rather than sorted CD4+ and CD8+ T cells. Starting ART was linked to a significant rise in TRB diversity, yet even after long-term ART the diversity remained significantly lower than in transplant donor controls. Narrower CDR3 length ranges were observed in HIV repertoires than in controls, and an antigen-experienced repertoire with only a slight naive shift after ART was suggested by the network structure. Expanded TRB clones identified before ART initiation dominated the repertoire across all time points, though the dominance fluctuated and decreased in many PLHIV after ART.

Per the germline V gene, SGHRS is the CDR1 and YFSETQ is the CDR2. V gives up 3 bases and J gives up 3 bases, and the segment between their germline ends measures 16 bases. The cysteine opens and the phenylalanine closes a CDR3 of 16 amino acids. Only CDR3 DNA remains: 48 bases, in frame from the first base. Inclusion was restricted to participants for whom at least one PBMC sample before ART initiation and at least two post-ART samples were available. Treatment was received in the United States of America by all participants with HIV. Before DNA extraction, cryopreserved samples containing 1-10 million PBMC were thawed and washed. At the time of the earliest PBMC sample, participants with HIV were aged between about 20 and 54 years. PBMC samples from each participant spanned 1-4 timepoints before ART initiation and 2-8 timepoints after ART initiation, with a median of 7 samples. For every participant, serial HIV viral load, CD4+ T-cell count, ART history and demographic data were obtained. Genomic DNA was extracted from unsorted PBMC with a Qiagen kit on a QIAcube, with processing performed in batches of 12 samples.

The immunoSEQ hsTCRB v3.0 assay was used at survey level resolution to sequence the TRB variable region. The target sequencing depth for TRB was about 40,000-55,000 T-cell genomes per sample. An Illumina MiSeq with a v3 150-cycle kit was used to sequence the pooled TRB libraries. The study's processing was this. Repertoire analysis ran in R within a reproducible Nextflow workflow covering QC, data transformation and analysis. LymphoSeq2, an R package for AIRR-Seq data exploration, was used to implement custom analyses. A handful of samples that produced fewer than 5000 total TRB sequences were removed, so some 180 HIV repertoires were analyzed. Among the 190 or so HIV repertoires that were kept, roughly 58 were collected before ART initiation and roughly 130 were collected after ART initiation. Each repertoire was downsampled to 5000 TRB nucleotide sequences, and summary statistics were averaged across 100 downsampling iterations. TRB sequences were retained for analysis only if CDR3 regions of at least seven amino acids were present. A Shannon entropy-derived clonality score and the Gini coefficient were used to measure diversity. In the repertoire networks, any two of the top 5000 CDR3 amino acid sequences were linked whenever the two sequences differed by an edit distance of one. For TRB CDR3 amino acid sequences, GLIPH2 was used to predict antigen specificity groups and MHC restriction. To flag known CMV, EBV, HIV or tissue antigen associations, CDR3 amino acid sequences were matched against VDJdb and McPAS-TCR. Pre-ART, post-ART and control groups were compared with Wilcoxon signed-rank tests and Holm-Bonferroni correction. As stored in TCRdb, this immuneACCESS dataset retains in-frame rearrangements with V and J assigned. A fraction of the clones does not appear; measured against another copy, unresolved V genes explain less than half of the discrepancy, and the remainder lacks a known reason. V, J and clone size derive from that table, while D and trimming were established from the DNA sequence. Here the sample has around 20,000 clones; about 80% occur a single time. The ten biggest clones cover around 7% of the sample.

This clone was detected only once. It has no known antigen specificity. Base qualities are not recorded, but no much larger clone differs from it by a single base. The receptor's source is a middle-aged man with HIV. The chain joins TRBV5-1 to TRBJ2-1; TRBD1 might be the D gene, on 5 matching bases. The sequenced sample was unsorted PBMCs, obtained 2.2 years after starting antiretroviral therapy. The CDR3 region: CASSSIRVRGYNEQFF. The DNA sequence is given as TGCGCCAGCAGCTCGATCAGGGTAAGGGGCTACAATGAGCAGTTCTTC.